This TCR beta chain was retrieved from a study of regulatory T cells in long-lasting Graves disease. This clonotype was counted once. A far larger clone differs by one base, so this is likely a read error. As to time point: newly diagnosed GD, antithyroid drugs for less than 3 months. RNA extracted from PBMCs served as the sequencing template. This CDR3 has 14 residues. Germline CDR1 is KGHDR and CDR2 is SFDVKD. Sequencing libraries for TCR beta were prepared with iRepertoire HTBI primers and Arm-PCR of CDR3 regions. TCRdb redid the calling of the multiplex PCR reads with MiXCR, one entry per CDR3 protein. The data hold about 350,000 distinct CDR3 sequences, with approximately 15% observed a single time. These same data were also listed under a study on T cells in Graves' hyperthyroidism and ophthalmopathy. As that study records: Uncontrolled infection, other autoimmune disease, pregnancy or lactation disqualified patients from enrolment. HTBI primers drove first-round RT-PCR of the TCR CDR3.

The genes are TRBV24-1 and TRBJ2-5; maybe TRBD2 (5 bases). The sample in question was peripheral blood mononuclear cells (PBMCs), obtained at new diagnosis, from a patient treated with antithyroid drugs. The sequence came from a man in his forties with Graves disease. The CDR3 coding sequence is TGTGCCAGCAGTGCCGGGGAGTCCCAAGAGACCCAGTACTTC. Protein sequence: CASSAGESQETQYF.